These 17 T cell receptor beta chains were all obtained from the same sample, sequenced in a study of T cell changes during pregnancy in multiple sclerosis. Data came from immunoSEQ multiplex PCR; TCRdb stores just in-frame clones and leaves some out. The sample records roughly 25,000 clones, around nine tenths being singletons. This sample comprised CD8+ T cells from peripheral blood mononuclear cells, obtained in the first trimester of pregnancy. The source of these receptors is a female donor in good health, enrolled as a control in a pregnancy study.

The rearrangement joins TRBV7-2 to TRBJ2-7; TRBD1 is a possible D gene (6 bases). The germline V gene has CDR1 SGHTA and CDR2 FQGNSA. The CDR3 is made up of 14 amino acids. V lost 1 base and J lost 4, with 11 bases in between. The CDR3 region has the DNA TGTGCCAGCAGCTTAGGAGGAAGGGGGTACGAGCAGTACTTC. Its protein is CASSLGGRGYEQYF.

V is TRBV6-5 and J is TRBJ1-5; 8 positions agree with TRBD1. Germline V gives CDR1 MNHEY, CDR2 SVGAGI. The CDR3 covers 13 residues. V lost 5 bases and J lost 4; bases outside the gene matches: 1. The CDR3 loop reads CASSTGGNQPQHF. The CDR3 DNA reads TGTGCCAGCAGTACAGGGGGGAATCAGCCCCAGCATTTT.

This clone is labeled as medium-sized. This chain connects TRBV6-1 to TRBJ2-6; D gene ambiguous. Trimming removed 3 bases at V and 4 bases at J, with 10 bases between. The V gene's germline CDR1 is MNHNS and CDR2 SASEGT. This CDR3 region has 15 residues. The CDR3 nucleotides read TGTGCCAGCAGTGATGATGCTACCGGGGCCAACGTCCTGACTTTC. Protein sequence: CASSDDATGANVLTF.

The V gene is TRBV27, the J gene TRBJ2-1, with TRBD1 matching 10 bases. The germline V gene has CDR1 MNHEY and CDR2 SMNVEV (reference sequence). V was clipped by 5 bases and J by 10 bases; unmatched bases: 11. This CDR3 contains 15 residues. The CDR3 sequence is CASSNRDRGFGEQFF. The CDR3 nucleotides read TGTGCCAGCAGTAACCGGGACAGGGGCTTCGGGGAGCAGTTCTTC.

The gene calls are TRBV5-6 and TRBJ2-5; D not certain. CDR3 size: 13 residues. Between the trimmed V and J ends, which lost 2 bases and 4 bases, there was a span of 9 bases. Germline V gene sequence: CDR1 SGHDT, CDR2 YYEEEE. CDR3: CASSFPSGETQYF. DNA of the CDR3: TGTGCCAGCAGCTTCCCCTCGGGAGAGACCCAGTACTTC.

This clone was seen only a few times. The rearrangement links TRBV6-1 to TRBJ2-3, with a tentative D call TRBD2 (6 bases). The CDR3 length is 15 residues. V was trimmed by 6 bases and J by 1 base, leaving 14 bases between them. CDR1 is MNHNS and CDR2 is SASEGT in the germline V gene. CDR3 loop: CASSVSSGGTDTQYF. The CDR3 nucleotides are TGTGCCAGCAGCGTCTCATCGGGGGGCACAGATACGCAGTATTTT.

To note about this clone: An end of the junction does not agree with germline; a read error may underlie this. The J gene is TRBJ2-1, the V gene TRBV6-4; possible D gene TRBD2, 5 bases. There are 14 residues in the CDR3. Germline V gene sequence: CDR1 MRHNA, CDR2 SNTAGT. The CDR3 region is CASSDSAEDGRLLF. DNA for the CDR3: TGTGCCAGCAGTGACTCGGCGGAGGACGGCCGACTCCTCTTC.

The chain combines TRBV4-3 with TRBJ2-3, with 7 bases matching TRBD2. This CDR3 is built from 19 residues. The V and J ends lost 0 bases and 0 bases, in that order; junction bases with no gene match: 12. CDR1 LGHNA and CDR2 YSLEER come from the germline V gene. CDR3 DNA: TGCGCCAGCAGCCAAGATGGGCCTAGCGGAGGCCCTAGCACAGATACGCAGTATTTT. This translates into CASSQDGPSGGPSTDTQYF.

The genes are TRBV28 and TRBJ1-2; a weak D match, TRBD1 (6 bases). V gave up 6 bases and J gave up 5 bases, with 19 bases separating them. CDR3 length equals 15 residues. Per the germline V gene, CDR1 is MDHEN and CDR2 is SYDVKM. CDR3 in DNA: TGTGCCAGCAGCATATTAAGGGGGAGTAGGTATGGCTACACCTTC. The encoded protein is CASSILRGSRYGYTF.

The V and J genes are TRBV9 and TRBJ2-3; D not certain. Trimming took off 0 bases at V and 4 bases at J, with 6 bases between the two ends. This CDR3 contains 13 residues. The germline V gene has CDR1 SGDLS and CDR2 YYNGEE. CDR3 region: CASSVAKSDTQYF. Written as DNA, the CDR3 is TGTGCCAGCAGCGTAGCTAAATCAGATACGCAGTATTTT.

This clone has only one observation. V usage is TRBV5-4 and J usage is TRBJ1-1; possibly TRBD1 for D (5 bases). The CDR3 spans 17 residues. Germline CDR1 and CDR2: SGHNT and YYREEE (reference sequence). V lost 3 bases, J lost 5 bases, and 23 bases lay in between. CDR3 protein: CASSSTGTGGGRTEAFF. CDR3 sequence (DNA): TGTGCCAGCAGCTCAACCGGGACGGGGGGGGGAAGAACTGAAGCTTTCTTT.

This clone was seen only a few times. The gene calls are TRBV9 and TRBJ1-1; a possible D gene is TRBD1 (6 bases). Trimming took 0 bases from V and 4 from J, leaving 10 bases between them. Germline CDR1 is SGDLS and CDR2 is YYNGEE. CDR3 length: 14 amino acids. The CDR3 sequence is CASSVGTVGTEAFF. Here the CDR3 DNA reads TGTGCCAGCAGCGTAGGGACAGTTGGCACTGAAGCTTTCTTT.

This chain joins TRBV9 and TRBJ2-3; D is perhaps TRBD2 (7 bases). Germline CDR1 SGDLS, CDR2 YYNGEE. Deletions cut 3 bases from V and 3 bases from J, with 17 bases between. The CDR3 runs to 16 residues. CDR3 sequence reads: CASSADAGAYTDTQYF. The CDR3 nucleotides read TGTGCCAGCAGCGCCGATGCGGGGGCGTATACAGATACGCAGTATTTT.

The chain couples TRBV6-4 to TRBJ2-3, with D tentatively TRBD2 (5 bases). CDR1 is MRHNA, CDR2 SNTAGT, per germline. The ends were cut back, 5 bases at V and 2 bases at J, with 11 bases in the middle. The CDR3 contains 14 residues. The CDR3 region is CASSLGRDTDTQYF. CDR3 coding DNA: TGTGCCAGCAGTTTAGGACGGGACACAGATACGCAGTATTTT.

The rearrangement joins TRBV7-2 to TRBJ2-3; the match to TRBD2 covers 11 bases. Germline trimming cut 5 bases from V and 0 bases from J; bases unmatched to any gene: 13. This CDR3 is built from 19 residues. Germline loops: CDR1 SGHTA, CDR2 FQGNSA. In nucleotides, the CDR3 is TGTGCCAGCAGCCCCCGACTAGCGGGGCGGGATCAGAGCACAGATACGCAGTATTTT. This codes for CASSPRLAGRDQSTDTQYF.

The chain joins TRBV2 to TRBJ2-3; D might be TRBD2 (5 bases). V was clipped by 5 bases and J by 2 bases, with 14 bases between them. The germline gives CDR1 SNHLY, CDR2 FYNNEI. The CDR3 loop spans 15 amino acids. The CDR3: CASSHTGINTDTQYF. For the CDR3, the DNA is TGTGCCAGCAGTCACACCGGGATCAACACAGATACGCAGTATTTT.

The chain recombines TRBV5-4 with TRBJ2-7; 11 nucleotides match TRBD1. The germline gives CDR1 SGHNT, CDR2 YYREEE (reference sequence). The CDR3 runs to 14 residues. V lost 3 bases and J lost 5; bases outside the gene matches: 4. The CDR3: CASSSGQGADEQYF. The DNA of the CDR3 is TGTGCCAGCAGCTCCGGACAGGGGGCCGACGAGCAGTACTTC.